Below, 26 T cell receptor beta chains from the same sample are listed, as sequenced in a study of T cell repertoires in cytomegalovirus infection. Their recognized antigens are unknown. A single record per CDR3 protein comes from TCRdb applying MiXCR to the reads. Of about 890,000 distinct CDR3 sequences in the sample, roughly 30% were seen once. Source: cultured CD8+ T cells from PBMCs, taken from culture after CMV antigen stimulation. The receptor set was obtained from a human donor in good health (CMV status not recorded). Some clones in this sample may be carry-over from other donors' samples.

This clonotype has just a few counts. The chain joins TRBV7-9 to TRBJ2-1; D call uncertain. Germline V lookup: CDR1 SEHNR, CDR2 FQNEAQ (reference sequence). V shed 10 bases and J shed 5 bases, with 9 bases lying between them. CDR3 length: 11 amino acids. CDR3 sequence reads: CATLEDNEQFF. The CDR3 coding sequence is TGTGCCACCTTAGAGGACAATGAGCAGTTCTTC.

J is TRBJ2-1 and V is TRBV29-1; D not resolved. Germline assignment: CDR1 SQVTM and CDR2 ANQGSEA. The CDR3 is 13 amino acids. Deletions cut 3 bases from V and 8 bases from J, with 14 bases between. The CDR3 DNA follows: TGCAGCGTTGACTCCGACAAAGGCTATGAGCAGTTCTTC. Its translation is CSVDSDKGYEQFF.

A word on this clonotype: One end of the junction does not line up with germline, which may come from a read error. The chain recombines TRBV6-2 or TRBV6-3 with TRBJ1-1; D not certain. The CDR3 contains 14 residues. The germline CDR1 and CDR2 sequences are MNHEY and SVGEGT. The DNA of the CDR3 is TGTGCCAGCAGTTCGAGACCGTTGAACACTGAAACTTTCTTT. Amino acid sequence: CASSSRPLNTETFF.

This chain connects TRBV19 to TRBJ2-1, with 8 bases lining up with TRBD1. Unmatched junction bases numbered 13, after V lost 1 base and J lost 8 bases. Germline V CDR1 and CDR2: LNHDA, SQIVND (reference sequence). This CDR3 has 17 residues. The CDR3 here is CASSIGFGRQGRDEQFF. CDR3 nucleotide sequence: TGTGCCAGTAGTATAGGGTTTGGGAGACAGGGGCGTGATGAGCAGTTCTTC.

Of note for this clonotype: This sequence may be a read error, since a much larger clone differs from it by one base. V is TRBV4-1 and J is TRBJ1-5; tentatively, D is TRBD1 (6 bases). Germline V lookup: CDR1 MGHRA, CDR2 YSYEKL. The CDR3 loop spans 17 amino acids. V was trimmed by 3 bases and J by 1 base, leaving 16 bases between them. The CDR3 here is CASSHSPRQESNQPQHF. DNA for the CDR3: TGCGCCAGCAGCCATTCTCCGAGACAGGAGAGCAATCAGCCCCAGCATTTT.

This sequence joins TRBV28 and TRBJ2-1; D may be TRBD1 or TRBD2 (6 bases each). Per the germline V gene, CDR1 is MDHEN and CDR2 is SYDVKM. CDR3 length equals 15 residues. V lost 6 bases and J 12 bases, leaving 24 bases between the germline ends. As DNA, the CDR3 is TGTGCCAGCAGCCCCCGGGACTCCTCACCCAGGGGGCAGTTCTTC. It specifies CASSPRDSSPRGQFF.

The V gene is TRBV4-2, the J gene TRBJ1-1; 7 nucleotides align to TRBD1. The germline V gene has CDR1 LGHNA and CDR2 YNFKEQ. Losses at the gene ends were 0 bases for V and 5 bases for J; bases not matched to a gene: 6. The CDR3 spans 15 residues. The CDR3 region has the DNA TGTGCCAGCAGCCAAGAACAGGCAGGGGGGACTGAAGCTTTCTTT. Its translation is CASSQEQAGGTEAFF.

The chain has TRBV11-2 and TRBJ1-5; TRBD1 matches at 9 bases. Germline V lookup: CDR1 SGHAT, CDR2 FQNNGV. There are 17 residues in the CDR3. Trimming removed 7 bases from V and 7 bases from J; junction bases left unmatched: 17. The CDR3 coding sequence is TGTGCCAGCACCAAGCTTTTGCGGGACAGGGTTGAGCAGCCCCAGCATTTT. It encodes CASTKLLRDRVEQPQHF.

As for this clonotype: A much larger clone sits a single nucleotide away, making a read error possible. The V call is TRBV7-6, the J call TRBJ2-7; tentative D call: TRBD2 (5 bases). The CDR3 is 15 residues long. CDR1 and CDR2 (germline): SGHVS, FNYEAQ. Trimming removed 5 bases from V and 5 bases from J, with 19 bases in between. CDR3 bases: TGTGCCAGCAGCACTCGGGAAAAAGCCCCCCACGAGCAGTACTTC. Translated: CASSTREKAPHEQYF.

CDR3 residues: CASSANPGGVHTDTQYF. The CDR3 DNA follows: TGTGCCAGCAGCGCGAACCCAGGGGGGGTCCACACAGATACGCAGTATTTT. The V gene is TRBV6-4, the J gene TRBJ2-3; D is tentatively TRBD1 or TRBD2 (7 bases each). The germline V gene encodes CDR1 MRHNA and CDR2 SNTAGT. The CDR3 length is 17 residues. The V and J ends lost 6 bases and 2 bases respectively, with 21 bases between them.

In its sample, this clonotype was seen many times. The rearrangement links TRBV6-1 to TRBJ1-5; D remains unclear. V was pared by 2 bases and J by 1 base, with 12 bases between. The CDR3 extends over 16 amino acids. CDR1 MNHNS and CDR2 SASEGT come from the germline V gene. The CDR3 DNA sequence: TGTGCCAGCAGTGAATTTCGGGGTGGCAGCAATCAGCCCCAGCATTTT. Translating gives CASSEFRGGSNQPQHF.

The table lists this clonotype with a few counts. V and J are TRBV15 and TRBJ2-5; 8 bases are a match to TRBD2. The CDR3 has 14 amino acids. Germline CDR1 LNHNV, CDR2 YYDKDF (reference sequence). Trimming at V came to 2 bases and at J to 4 bases, leaving 3 bases not matched to a gene. CDR3 in DNA: TGTGCCACCAGCAGAAGGCTAGCGGGAGAGACCCAGTACTTC. It yields the protein CATSRRLAGETQYF.

The chain uses TRBV7-9 and TRBJ1-2, with TRBD1 identical over 11 bases. V was clipped by 1 base and J by 4 bases; unmatched bases: 11. The CDR3 has 18 residues. CDR1 and CDR2 (germline): SEHNR, FQNEAQ (reference sequence). For the CDR3, the DNA is TGTGCCAGCAGCTTAGATTGGACAGGGGGCGTCAACGGCTATGGCTACACCTTC. It yields the protein CASSLDWTGGVNGYGYTF. The full variable domain, rest sourced from reference TRBV7-9 and TRBJ1-2, is DTGVSQNPRHKITKRGQNVTFRCDPISEHNRLYWYRQTLGQGPEFLTYFQNEAQLEKSRLLSDRFSAERPKGSFSTLEIQRTEQGDSAMYLCASSLDWTGGVNGYGYTFGSGTRLTVV.

The V and J genes are TRBV12-3 or TRBV12-4 and TRBJ1-2, with 11 bases matching TRBD1. After removal of 7 bases from V and 6 bases from J, the junction contained 10 bases not matched to a gene. There are 15 residues in the CDR3. This CDR3 is CASTDGTGGKDGYTF. CDR3 DNA: TGTGCCAGCACCGACGGGACAGGGGGAAAGGATGGCTACACCTTC.

The J gene is TRBJ2-5, the V gene TRBV7-9, with TRBD1 identical over 8 bases. Germline V gene data show CDR1 as SEHNR and CDR2 as FQNEAQ (reference sequence). V dropped 2 bases and J dropped 5; count of bases not matched to a gene: 10. This CDR3 is 16 amino acids long. CDR3 residues: CASSLLDQGALETQYF. CDR3 DNA: TGTGCCAGCAGCTTACTTGATCAGGGGGCGTTGGAGACCCAGTACTTC.

This CDR3 reads CASSQVYRGAIAKNIQYF. CDR3 DNA: TGCGCCAGCAGCCAAGTTTATAGGGGGGCCATAGCCAAAAACATTCAGTACTTC. This chain connects TRBV4-3 to TRBJ2-4; possibly TRBD1 or TRBD2 for D (6 bases each). The length of the CDR3 is 18 residues. V dropped 1 base and J dropped 0 bases, with 16 bases sitting between them. CDR1 is LGHNA and CDR2 is YSLEER in the germline V gene.

The chain links TRBV7-9 to TRBJ2-1; 8 bases are shared with TRBD1. CDR1 is SEHNR, CDR2 FQNEAQ, per germline (reference sequence). With 8 bases clipped from V and 2 bases from J, the junction kept 8 bases outside the gene matches. This CDR3 is built from 15 residues. CDR3 sequence (DNA): TGTGCCAGCCGATCCCCAGGGGGCACCTACAATGAGCAGTTCTTC. This sequence encodes CASRSPGGTYNEQFF.

The rearrangement links TRBV6-6 to TRBJ1-1; D perhaps matches TRBD1 (5 bases). V was cut by 10 bases and J by 4 bases, with 16 bases left in between. Germline V gene lookup returns CDR1 MNHNY and CDR2 SVGAGI (reference sequence). The CDR3 contains 13 residues. CDR3 protein: CATSAGHVTEAFF. For the CDR3, the DNA is TGTGCCACCTCTGCGGGGCATGTCACTGAAGCTTTCTTT.

About this clonotype: At one of its ends the junction is not consistent with the germline gene, which may arise from a read error. The rearrangement uses TRBV6-2 or TRBV6-3 and TRBJ1-1; a possible D gene is TRBD1 (5 bases). Germline CDR1 MNHEY, CDR2 SVGEGT. The CDR3 is 13 residues long. CDR3 region: CVSRPGRYTEAFF. The CDR3 DNA reads TGTGTCAGCAGACCGGGACGGTACACTGAAGCTTTCTTT.

J is TRBJ1-6 and V is TRBV7-8; D possibly corresponds to TRBD1 (6 bases). The germline V gene encodes CDR1 SGHVS and CDR2 FQNEAQ. With 6 bases removed from V and 1 base from J, the gap between germline ends came to 10 bases. This CDR3 is built from 15 residues. This CDR3 reads CASRKGGSYNSPLHF. The CDR3 DNA follows: TGTGCCAGCAGAAAGGGGGGATCCTATAATTCACCCCTCCACTTT.

This chain joins TRBV4-1 and TRBJ2-1; either TRBD1 or TRBD2 may supply D (6 bases each). This CDR3 is built from 13 residues. Germline CDR1 is MGHRA and CDR2 is YSYEKL. V was shortened by 0 bases and J by 13 bases, with 13 bases between the two germline ends. Here the CDR3 reads CASSQEGGLDQFF. DNA of the CDR3: TGCGCCAGCAGCCAAGAGGGGGGCCTCGACCAGTTCTTC.

This clonotype has ten or more counts. The chain couples TRBV4-3 to TRBJ1-6; D remains unclear. CDR3 length equals 16 residues. V lost 4 bases and J 7 bases, leaving 17 bases between the germline ends. Per germline, CDR1 LGHNA and CDR2 YSLEER. CDR3 sequence (DNA): TGCGCCAGCAGCCCCTGGGAGGGTACGGGAAATTCACCCCTCCACTTT. Protein product: CASSPWEGTGNSPLHF.

This clonotype was seen more than once but under ten times. V usage is TRBV5-4 and J usage is TRBJ1-1; D is perhaps TRBD1 (6 bases). Germline V gene lookup returns CDR1 SGHNT and CDR2 YYREEE (reference sequence). The CDR3 runs to 12 residues. V was pared by 10 bases and J by 5 bases, with 15 bases between. The CDR3 region is CAFIGRGTEAFF. The CDR3 DNA sequence: TGTGCCTTCATCGGGAGGGGGACTGAAGCTTTCTTT.

The chain couples TRBV20-1 to TRBJ2-1; D remains ambiguous. This CDR3 has 12 residues. Trimming removed 5 bases at V and 0 bases at J, with 5 bases between. CDR1 and CDR2 (germline): DFQATT, SNEGSKA (reference sequence). The CDR3 is CSASSSYNEQFF. The CDR3 nucleotides are TGCAGTGCTTCTAGCTCCTACAATGAGCAGTTCTTC.

This chain connects TRBV5-1 to TRBJ2-1; 9 bases match TRBD1. CDR1 is SGHRS, CDR2 YFSETQ, per germline. Trimming cost V 2 bases and J 10 bases; bases outside gene matches: 10. The CDR3 covers 15 residues. CDR3: CASSLGRTGALEQFF. The CDR3 nucleotides read TGCGCCAGCAGCTTAGGTAGGACAGGGGCTCTAGAGCAGTTCTTC.

This clonotype was counted a few times. This chain uses TRBV12-3 or TRBV12-4 with TRBJ2-5; 14 nucleotides line up with TRBD2. This CDR3 contains 17 residues. J lost 2 bases, V lost 5 bases, and 7 bases had no gene match. CDR3 amino acids: CASSQGLAGGFQETQYF. CDR3 DNA sequence: TGTGCCAGCAGTCAAGGACTAGCGGGGGGATTTCAAGAGACCCAGTACTTC.